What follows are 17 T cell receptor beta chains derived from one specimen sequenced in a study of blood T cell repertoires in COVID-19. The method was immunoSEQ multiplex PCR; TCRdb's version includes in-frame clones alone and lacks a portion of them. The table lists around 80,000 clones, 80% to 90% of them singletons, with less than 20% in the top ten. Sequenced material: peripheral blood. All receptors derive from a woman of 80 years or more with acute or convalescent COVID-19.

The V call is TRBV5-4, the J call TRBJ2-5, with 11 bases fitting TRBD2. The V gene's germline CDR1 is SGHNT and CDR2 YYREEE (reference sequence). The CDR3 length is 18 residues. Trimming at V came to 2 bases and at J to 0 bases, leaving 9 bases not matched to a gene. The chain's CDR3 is CASSLGAGTSGHQETQYF. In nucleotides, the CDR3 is TGTGCCAGCAGCTTAGGGGCTGGGACTAGCGGACACCAAGAGACCCAGTACTTC. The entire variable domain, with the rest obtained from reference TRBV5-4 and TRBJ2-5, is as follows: ETGVTQSPTHLIKTRGQQVTLRCSSQSGHNTVSWYQQALGQGPQFIFQYYREEENGRGNFPPRFSGLQFPNYSSELNVNALELDDSALYLCASSLGAGTSGHQETQYFGPGTRLLVL.

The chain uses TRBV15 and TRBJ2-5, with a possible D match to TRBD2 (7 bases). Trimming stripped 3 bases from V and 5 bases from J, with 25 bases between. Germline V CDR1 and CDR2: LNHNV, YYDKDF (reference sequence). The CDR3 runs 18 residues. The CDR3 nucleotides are TGTGCCACCAGCAGCTGGGGGAGGGGGGGAGGTGAGAAGGAGACCCAGTACTTC. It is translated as CATSSWGRGGGEKETQYF.

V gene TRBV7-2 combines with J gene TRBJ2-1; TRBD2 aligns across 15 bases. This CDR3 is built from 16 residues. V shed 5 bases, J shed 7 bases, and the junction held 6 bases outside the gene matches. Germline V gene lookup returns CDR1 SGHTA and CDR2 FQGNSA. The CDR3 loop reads CASSPTGTSGGNEQFF. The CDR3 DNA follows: TGTGCCAGCAGCCCTACCGGGACTAGCGGGGGGAATGAGCAGTTCTTC.

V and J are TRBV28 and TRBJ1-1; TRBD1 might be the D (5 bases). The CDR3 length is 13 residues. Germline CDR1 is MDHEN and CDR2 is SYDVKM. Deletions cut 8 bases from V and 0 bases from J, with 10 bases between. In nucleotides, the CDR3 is TGTGCCAGCCTGGGGCAGATGAACACTGAAGCTTTCTTT. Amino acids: CASLGQMNTEAFF.

The DNA for the CDR3 is TGTGCCAGCAGCAGAGGGGGCAGGGGGAACACTGAAGCTTTCTTT. Protein product: CASSRGGRGNTEAFF. The V gene is TRBV9, the J gene TRBJ1-1, with 7 bases fitting TRBD1. There are 15 residues in the CDR3. J lost 1 base, V lost 4 bases, and 7 bases had no gene match. Per germline, CDR1 SGDLS and CDR2 YYNGEE.

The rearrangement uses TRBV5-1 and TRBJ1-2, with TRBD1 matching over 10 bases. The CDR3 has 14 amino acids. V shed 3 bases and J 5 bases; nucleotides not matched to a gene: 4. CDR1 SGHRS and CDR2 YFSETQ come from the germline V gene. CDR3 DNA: TGCGCCAGCAGCTGGGACAGGGGAAAATATGGCTACACCTTC. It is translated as CASSWDRGKYGYTF.

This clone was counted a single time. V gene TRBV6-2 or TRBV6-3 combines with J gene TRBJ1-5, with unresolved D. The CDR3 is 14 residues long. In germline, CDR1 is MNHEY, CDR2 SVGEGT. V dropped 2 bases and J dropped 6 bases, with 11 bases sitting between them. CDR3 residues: CASSYVEVSQPQHF. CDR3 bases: TGTGCCAGCAGTTACGTGGAGGTGAGTCAGCCCCAGCATTTT.

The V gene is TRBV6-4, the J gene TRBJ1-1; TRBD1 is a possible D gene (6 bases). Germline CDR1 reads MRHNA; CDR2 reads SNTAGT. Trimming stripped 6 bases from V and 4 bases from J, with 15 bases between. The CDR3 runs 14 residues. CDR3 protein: CASSRGGGSTEAFF. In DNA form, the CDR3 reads TGTGCCAGCAGCCGAGGGGGGGGGAGCACTGAAGCTTTCTTT.

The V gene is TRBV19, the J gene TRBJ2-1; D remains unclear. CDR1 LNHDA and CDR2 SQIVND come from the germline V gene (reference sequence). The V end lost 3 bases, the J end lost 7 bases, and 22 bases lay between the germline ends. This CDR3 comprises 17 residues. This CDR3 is CASSIAFFLASRNEQFF. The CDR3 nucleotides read TGTGCCAGTAGTATTGCGTTTTTTTTGGCTAGTCGGAATGAGCAGTTCTTC.

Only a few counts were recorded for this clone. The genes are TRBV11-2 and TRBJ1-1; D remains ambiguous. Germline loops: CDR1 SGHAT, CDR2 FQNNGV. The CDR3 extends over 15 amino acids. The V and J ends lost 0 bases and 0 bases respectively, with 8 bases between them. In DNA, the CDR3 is TGTGCCAGCAGCTTAGATCAGAGGATGAACACTGAAGCTTTCTTT. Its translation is CASSLDQRMNTEAFF.

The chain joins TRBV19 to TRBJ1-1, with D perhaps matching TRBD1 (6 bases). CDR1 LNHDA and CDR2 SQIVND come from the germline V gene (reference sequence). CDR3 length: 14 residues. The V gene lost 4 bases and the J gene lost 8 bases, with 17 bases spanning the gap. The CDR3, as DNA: TGTGCCAGTAGTACCGGGACAAAGGCCGGAGAAGCTTTCTTT. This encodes CASSTGTKAGEAFF.

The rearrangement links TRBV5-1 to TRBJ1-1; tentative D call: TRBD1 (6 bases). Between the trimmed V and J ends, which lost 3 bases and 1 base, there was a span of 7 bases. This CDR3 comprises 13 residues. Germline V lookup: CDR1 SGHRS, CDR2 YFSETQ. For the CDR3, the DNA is TGCGCCAGCAGCTCACAGGGGAACACTGAAGCTTTCTTT. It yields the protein CASSSQGNTEAFF.

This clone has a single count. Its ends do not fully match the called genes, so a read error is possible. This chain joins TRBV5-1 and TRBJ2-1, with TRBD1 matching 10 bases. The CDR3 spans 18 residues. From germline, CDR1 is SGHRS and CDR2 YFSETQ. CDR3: CASTLGDRGSQAYNEQFF. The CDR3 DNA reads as TGCGCCAGCACCTTGGGGGACAGGGGCTCCCAAGCCTACAATGAGCAGTTCTTC.

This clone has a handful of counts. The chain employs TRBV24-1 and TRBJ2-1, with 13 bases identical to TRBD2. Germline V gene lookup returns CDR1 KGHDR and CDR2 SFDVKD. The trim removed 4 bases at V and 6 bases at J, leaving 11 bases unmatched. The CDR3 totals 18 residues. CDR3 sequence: CATSDVPRLAGGGNEQFF. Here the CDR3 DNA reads TGTGCCACCAGTGACGTCCCTCGACTAGCGGGGGGCGGCAATGAGCAGTTCTTC.

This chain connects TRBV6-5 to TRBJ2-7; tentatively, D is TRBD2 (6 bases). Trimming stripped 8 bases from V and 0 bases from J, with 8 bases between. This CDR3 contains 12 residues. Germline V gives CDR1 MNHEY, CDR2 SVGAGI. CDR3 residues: CASGGNSYEQYF. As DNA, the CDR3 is TGTGCCAGCGGCGGGAACTCCTACGAGCAGTACTTC.

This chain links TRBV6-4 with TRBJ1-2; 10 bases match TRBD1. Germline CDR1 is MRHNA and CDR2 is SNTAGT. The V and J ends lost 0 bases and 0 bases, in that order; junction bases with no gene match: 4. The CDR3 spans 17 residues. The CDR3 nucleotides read TGTGCCAGCAGTGACTCGGACAGGGGGAATACTAACTATGGCTACACCTTC. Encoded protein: CASSDSDRGNTNYGYTF.

The CDR3 reads CASNLSPGTGHTGELFF. Here the CDR3 DNA reads TGCGCCAGCAACTTATCACCTGGGACAGGGCACACCGGGGAGCTGTTTTTT. The V gene is TRBV5-1, the J gene TRBJ2-2; 9 bases match TRBD1. This CDR3 has 17 amino acids. Germline V gene sequence: CDR1 SGHRS, CDR2 YFSETQ. The V gene end was trimmed by 6 bases and the J gene end by 3 bases; junction bases not matched to a gene: 12.